This T cell receptor beta chain was identified in a study of T cell changes during pregnancy in multiple sclerosis. Here immunoSEQ multiplex PCR was the method, and the copy in TCRdb shows in-frame clones only, minus some. The sample lists tens of thousands of clones; roughly 92% were seen once. The V segment lost 6 bases and the J segment 3 bases; nucleotides outside the gene matches: 3. The germline V gene encodes CDR1 SGHTA and CDR2 FQGTGA. The CDR3 has 13 residues. The sequenced sample was CD4+ T cells from peripheral blood mononuclear cells, obtained before pregnancy. The origin of this receptor is a female donor with multiple sclerosis, enrolled in a pregnancy study. The chain combines TRBV7-3 with TRBJ2-3; 7 bases line up with TRBD1. CDR3 bases: TGTGCCAGCAGGCCAGGGGGAACAGATACGCAGTATTTT. It yields the protein CASRPGGTDTQYF.